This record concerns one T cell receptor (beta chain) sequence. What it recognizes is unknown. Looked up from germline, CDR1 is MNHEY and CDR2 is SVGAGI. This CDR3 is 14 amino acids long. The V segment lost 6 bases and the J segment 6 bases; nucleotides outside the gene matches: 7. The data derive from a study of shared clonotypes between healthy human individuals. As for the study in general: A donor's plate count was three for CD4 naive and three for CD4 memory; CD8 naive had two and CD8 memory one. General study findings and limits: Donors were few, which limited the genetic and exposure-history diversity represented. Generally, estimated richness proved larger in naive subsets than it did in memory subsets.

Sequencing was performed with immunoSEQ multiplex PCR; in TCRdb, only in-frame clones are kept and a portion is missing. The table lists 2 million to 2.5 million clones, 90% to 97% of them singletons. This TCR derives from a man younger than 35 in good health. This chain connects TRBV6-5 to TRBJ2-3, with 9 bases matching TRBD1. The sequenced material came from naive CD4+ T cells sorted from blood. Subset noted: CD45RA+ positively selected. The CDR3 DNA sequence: TGTGCCAGCAGAGACAGGGGGGTCTATGATACGCAGTATTTT. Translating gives CASRDRGVYDTQYF.